Below, one TCR beta chain is given with its context. What it binds is not known. The data stem from a study of graft-versus-host responses after intestinal transplantation. Study-wide results and limits: After transplant, early declines in HvG clones were associated with peak levels of circulating GvH clones.

V lost 6 bases and J lost 0, with 9 bases in between. The CDR3 consists of 14 residues. Per the germline V gene, CDR1 is SNHLY and CDR2 is FYNNEI. Generated by immunoSEQ multiplex PCR, the TCRdb table keeps only in-frame clones and is missing some. The data show 30,000 to 40,000 clones, approximately 93% seen once. The specimen was unstimulated CD4+ T cells sorted from spleen or lymph node cells, collected before transplant. The receptor's source is a human donor who was the organ donor for an intestinal transplant. The V and J genes are TRBV2 and TRBJ1-3; no firm D call. The CDR3 spells CASSPGPSGNTIYF. As DNA, the CDR3 is TGTGCCAGCAGCCCAGGACCCTCTGGAAACACCATATATTTT. Full variable domain (remainder filled in from reference TRBV2 and TRBJ1-3): EPEVTQTPSHQVTQMGQEVILRCVPISNHLYFYWYRQILGQKVEFLVSFYNNEISEKSEIFDDQFSVERPDGSNFTLKIRSTKLEDSAMYFCASSPGPSGNTIYFGEGSWLTVV.